One sample yielded the 24 T cell receptor beta chains listed below, sequenced in a study of T cell repertoires in aging, cancer and after chemotherapy. TRB rearrangements spanning V, D and J were amplified using mixed TRB-A/B primers. MiXCR, applied by TCRdb to the multiplex PCR reads, yields one record per CDR3 protein. The data hold 9,000 to 13,000 distinct CDR3 sequences, with approximately 29% observed a single time. Peripheral blood genomic DNA, not sorted cells or RNA, was the template. The sequenced sample was blood. These TCRs come from a human donor in good health. The donor label of this sample is uncertain.

J is TRBJ2-1 and V is TRBV6-5; possibly TRBD2 for D (6 bases). This CDR3 has 14 amino acids. Germline CDR1 and CDR2: MNHEY and SVGAGI. V shed 5 bases and J shed 6 bases, with 14 bases lying between them. This chain's CDR3 is CASSDVTGVNEQFF. CDR3 coding DNA: TGTGCCAGCAGTGATGTAACGGGAGTCAATGAGCAGTTCTTC.

This clonotype was seen only a few times. V is TRBV5-6 and J is TRBJ1-1; D gene uncertain. The CDR3 is made up of 12 amino acids. Germline assignment: CDR1 SGHDT and CDR2 YYEEEE. Trimming cost V 2 bases and J 11 bases, with 13 bases left between them. The CDR3 region is CASSFNTEPAFF. The CDR3 nucleotides are TGTGCCAGCAGCTTTAATACGGAACCTGCTTTCTTT. Complete variable domain (other parts from reference TRBV5-6 and TRBJ1-1): DAGVTQSPTHLIKTRGQQVTLRCSPKSGHDTVSWYQQALGQGPQFIFQYYEEEERQRGNFPDRFSGHQFPNYSSELNVNALLLGDSALYLCASSFNTEPAFFGQGTRLTVV.

The chain carries TRBV7-6 and TRBJ1-5, with 9 bases identical to TRBD1. Germline-derived CDR1 and CDR2 are SGHVS and FNYEAQ. This CDR3 contains 15 residues. V was pared by 2 bases and J by 4 bases, with 3 bases of the junction left unmatched. The CDR3 protein is CASSLSGTGNQPQHF. The CDR3 bases are TGTGCCAGCAGCTTATCCGGGACAGGGAATCAGCCCCAGCATTTT.

This clonotype was counted between two and nine times. The genes are TRBV19 and TRBJ2-5, with 9 bases that match TRBD1. CDR1 LNHDA and CDR2 SQIVND come from the germline V gene (reference sequence). Trimming took 0 bases from V and 10 from J; bases not matched to a gene: 6. The CDR3 covers 14 residues. The CDR3 loop is CASSIDTATGGQYF. The CDR3 DNA sequence: TGTGCCAGTAGTATAGATACCGCGACAGGGGGCCAGTACTTC.

In the case of this clonotype: One junction end does not reproduce the germline sequence, and a read error may be involved. V usage is TRBV10-1 and J usage is TRBJ2-3; D perhaps matches TRBD2 (5 bases). Germline CDR1 is WNHNN and CDR2 is SYGVQD (reference sequence). CDR3 length equals 15 residues. The CDR3 is CASSRASWRTDTQYF. Here the CDR3 DNA reads TGTGCCAGCAGCCGCGCTAGCTGGCGCACAGATACGCAGTATTTT.

The chain uses TRBV27 and TRBJ2-3; D is possibly TRBD1 (5 bases). The CDR3 length is 14 residues. CDR1 MNHEY and CDR2 SMNVEV come from the germline V gene (reference sequence). Trimming took 6 bases from V and 4 from J, leaving 14 bases between them. CDR3 bases: TGTGCCAGCAGCCCCCGGCAGGGTGCAGATACGCAGTATTTT. Its translation is CASSPRQGADTQYF.

This clonotype was counted between two and nine times. This chain connects TRBV6-2 or TRBV6-3 to TRBJ2-1; weak D call: TRBD2 (6 bases). Germline CDR1 and CDR2: MNHEY and SVGEGT. The CDR3 totals 16 residues. V was shortened by 4 bases and J by 4 bases, with 17 bases between the two germline ends. The CDR3 reads CASSSQVADLYNEQFF. DNA for the CDR3: TGTGCCAGCAGTTCCCAAGTAGCGGACCTGTACAATGAGCAGTTCTTC.

This clonotype was observed a handful of times. This sequence joins TRBV19 and TRBJ2-3, with TRBD2 matching over 8 bases. Germline V gives CDR1 LNHDA, CDR2 SQIVND (reference sequence). The CDR3 loop spans 14 amino acids. The trim removed 8 bases at V and 2 bases at J, leaving 6 bases unmatched. The CDR3, as DNA: TGTGCCAGTCGCCGGGAGGGCCCCACAGATACGCAGTATTTT. Translating gives CASRREGPTDTQYF.

A note on this clonotype: A much larger clone sits a single nucleotide away, making a read error possible. The DNA for the CDR3 is TGTGCCAGTAGCCTACGAGGGACTAGAGGGATGACGAACACCGGGGAGCTGTTTTTT. Its translation: CASSLRGTRGMTNTGELFF. The rearrangement links TRBV19 to TRBJ2-2; TRBD2 agrees at 8 bases. Trimming took 6 bases from V and 0 from J; bases not matched to a gene: 15. Germline values: CDR1 LNHDA, CDR2 SQIVND (reference sequence). The CDR3 is made up of 19 amino acids.

Details on this clonotype: An end of the junction differs from the germline gene, which may be a read error. V gene TRBV7-9 combines with J gene TRBJ1-2; D might be TRBD1 (5 bases). The V gene's germline CDR1 is SEHNR and CDR2 FQNEAQ (reference sequence). The CDR3 sequence is 14 residues long. This CDR3 is CASGLEGRDYGYTF. Here the CDR3 DNA reads TGTGCCAGCGGCTTAGAAGGCAGGGACTATGGCTACACCTTC.

This clonotype has more than one count but fewer than ten. This chain links TRBV19 with TRBJ1-2; tentatively, D is TRBD1 (6 bases). The germline V gene has CDR1 LNHDA and CDR2 SQIVND (reference sequence). The CDR3 extends over 14 amino acids. Trimming took 6 bases from V and 3 from J, leaving 14 bases between them. Here the CDR3 DNA reads TGTGCCAGTAGGGGCTACAGGGTGGACTATGGCTACACCTTC. Encoded protein: CASRGYRVDYGYTF.

Points on this clonotype: A read error may produce the germline difference seen at one junction end. The V and J genes are TRBV12-3 or TRBV12-4 and TRBJ2-7; 9 positions match TRBD1. The length of the CDR3 is 14 residues. CDR3 DNA sequence: TGTGCCAGCAGTTTAAGACAGGGGGGGTACGAGAAGTACTTC. Its translation is CASSLRQGGYEKYF.

This sequence joins TRBV18 and TRBJ2-6; TRBD2 matches at 8 bases. Germline CDR1 KGHSH, CDR2 LQKENI. CDR3 length: 17 amino acids. V was pared by 3 bases and J by 1 base, with 5 bases of the junction left unmatched. This CDR3 is CASSPMRGESGANVLTF. The CDR3 coding sequence is TGTGCCAGCTCACCGATGCGGGGGGAATCTGGGGCCAACGTCCTGACTTTC. Full variable domain (missing parts from reference TRBV18 and TRBJ2-6): NAGVMQNPRHLVRRRGQEARLRCSPMKGHSHVYWYRQLPEEGLKFMVYLQKENIIDESGMPKERFSAEFPKEGPSILRIQQVVRGDSAAYFCASSPMRGESGANVLTFGAGSRLTVL.

The chain combines TRBV20-1 with TRBJ2-7; D may correspond to TRBD1 or TRBD2 (6 bases each). Germline V gene lookup returns CDR1 DFQATT and CDR2 SNEGSKA (reference sequence). This CDR3 has 15 residues. V was trimmed by 5 bases and J by 7 bases, leaving 24 bases between them. The CDR3 nucleotides read TGCAGTGCTGGATTCCCTGGGGGGCGGGGCAATGAGCAGTACTTC. It specifies CSAGFPGGRGNEQYF.

Only a few counts were recorded for this clonotype. The chain recombines TRBV6-6 with TRBJ2-1; maybe TRBD1 (9 bases). This CDR3 region has 21 residues. In germline, CDR1 is MNHNY, CDR2 SVGAGI (reference sequence). The V end was cut by 7 bases, the J end by 4 bases, with 35 bases between. Here the CDR3 reads CASTTHDNRGLTSGHYNEQFF. The CDR3 DNA is TGTGCCAGCACCACACACGACAACAGGGGGCTAACTAGCGGCCATTACAATGAGCAGTTCTTC.

The V and J genes are TRBV6-2 or TRBV6-3 and TRBJ1-1; tentative D call: TRBD1 (5 bases). CDR1 and CDR2 from the germline V gene are MNHEY and SVGEGT. This CDR3 has 12 residues. Trimming removed 8 bases from V and 0 bases from J, with 7 bases in between. The CDR3 here is CASDSMNTEAFF. The DNA of the CDR3 is TGTGCCAGCGACAGCATGAACACTGAAGCTTTCTTT.

The chain has TRBV20-1 and TRBJ2-7, with D perhaps matching TRBD2 (6 bases). The CDR3 runs 13 residues. Trimming pared 5 bases from V and 0 bases from J, leaving 11 bases between. CDR1 and CDR2 from the germline V gene are DFQATT and SNEGSKA (reference sequence). The CDR3, as DNA: TGCAGTGCTGCGGAGGGGAGCTCCTACGAGCAGTACTTC. Encoded protein: CSAAEGSSYEQYF.

The chain links TRBV6-5 to TRBJ2-2; TRBD1 matches 10 bases. This CDR3 contains 13 residues. The germline gives CDR1 MNHEY, CDR2 SVGAGI. The V and J ends lost 6 bases and 8 bases, in that order; junction bases with no gene match: 3. The CDR3 sequence is CASRTGGRGELFF. The CDR3 nucleotides are TGTGCCAGCAGGACAGGGGGCAGGGGGGAGCTGTTTTTT.

This clonotype is judged medium-sized (0.01 to 0.1%). This chain uses TRBV6-5 with TRBJ2-3; 13 positions agree with TRBD2. Germline V gene sequence: CDR1 MNHEY, CDR2 SVGAGI. This CDR3 is built from 15 residues. V shed 2 bases and J 4 bases; nucleotides not matched to a gene: 0. The CDR3 reads CASSYTSGGADTQYF. CDR3 nucleotide sequence: TGTGCCAGCAGTTACACTAGCGGGGGGGCAGATACGCAGTATTTT.

On this clonotype: A junction boundary mismatches the germline segment, possibly from a read error. The chain recombines TRBV6-1 with TRBJ1-5; perhaps TRBD1 as D (5 bases). CDR1 and CDR2 (germline): MNHNS, SASEGT. This CDR3 contains 13 residues. This chain's CDR3 is CASTDGTNQHQHF. For the CDR3, the DNA is TGTGCCAGCACCGACGGGACGAATCAGCACCAGCATTTT.

This clonotype has a handful of counts. The chain uses TRBV7-9 and TRBJ1-1; possibly TRBD1 for D (5 bases). The V and J ends lost 3 bases and 9 bases respectively, with 14 bases between them. The CDR3 has 13 amino acids. CDR1 SEHNR and CDR2 FQNEAQ come from the germline V gene (reference sequence). CDR3 nucleotides: TGTGCCAGCAGCTTCGGGACGGCTAATCAAGCTTTCTTT. Residues: CASSFGTANQAFF.

The chain links TRBV18 to TRBJ2-7, with TRBD1 matching 10 bases. Trimming took 5 bases from V and 5 from J; bases not matched to a gene: 9. This CDR3 is 15 amino acids long. Per germline, CDR1 KGHSH and CDR2 LQKENI. DNA of the CDR3: TGTGCCAGCTCAGCAACCGGGACAGGGGTCGACGAGCAGTACTTC. It translates to CASSATGTGVDEQYF.

Note on this clonotype: One base away lies a much larger clone, so this may be a sequencing read error. This chain connects TRBV19 to TRBJ2-2, with 9 bases lining up with TRBD2. This CDR3 is 14 amino acids long. With V trimmed by 11 bases and J by 3 bases, 7 bases remained unmatched. Germline values: CDR1 LNHDA, CDR2 SQIVND (reference sequence). The CDR3 DNA reads as TGTGCCCGATTAGCGGGAGCATACACCGGGGAGCTGTTTTTT. Its protein product is CARLAGAYTGELFF.

This clonotype has a handful of counts. The genes are TRBV7-6 and TRBJ1-5; tentative D call: TRBD1 (6 bases). The CDR3 is 15 residues long. V was pared by 0 bases and J by 3 bases, with 9 bases between. Germline CDR1 is SGHVS and CDR2 is FNYEAQ. CDR3 in DNA: TGTGCCAGCAGCTTAGCACAGGGTAACAATCAGCCCCAGCATTTT. This sequence encodes CASSLAQGNNQPQHF.